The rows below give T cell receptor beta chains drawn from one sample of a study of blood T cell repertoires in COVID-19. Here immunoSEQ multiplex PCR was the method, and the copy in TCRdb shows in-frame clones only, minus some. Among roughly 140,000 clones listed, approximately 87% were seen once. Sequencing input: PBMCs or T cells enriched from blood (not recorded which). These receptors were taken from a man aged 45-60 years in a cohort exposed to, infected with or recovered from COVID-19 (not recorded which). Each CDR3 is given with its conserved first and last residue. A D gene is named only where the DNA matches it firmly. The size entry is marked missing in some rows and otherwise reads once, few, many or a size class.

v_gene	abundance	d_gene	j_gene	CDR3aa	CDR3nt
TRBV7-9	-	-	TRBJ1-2	CASSLPPQLLYGYTF	TGTGCCAGCAGCTTACCGCCACAGCTCCTTTATGGCTACACCTTC
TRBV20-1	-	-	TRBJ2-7	CSAVRGYEQYF	TGCAGTGCTGTCCGGGGCTACGAGCAGTACTTC
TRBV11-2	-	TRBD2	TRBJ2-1	CASSLNGGSSYNEQFF	TGTGCCAGCAGCTTAAACGGGGGGAGCTCCTACAATGAGCAGTTCTTC
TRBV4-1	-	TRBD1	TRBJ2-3	CASSQRKGQSTDTQYF	TGCGCCAGCAGCCAACGTAAGGGACAGTCCACAGATACGCAGTATTTT
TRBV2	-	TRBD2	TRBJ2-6	CASSVLGRGSSGANVLTF	TGTGCCAGCAGTGTTCTGGGGAGGGGATCCTCTGGGGCCAACGTCCTGACTTTC
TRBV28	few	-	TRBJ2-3	CASSPRDLTQYF	TGTGCCAGCAGCCCCCGGGACTTGACGCAGTATTTT
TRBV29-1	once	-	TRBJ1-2	CSVGRRDDGYTF	TGCAGCGTGGGGAGGAGGGATGATGGCTACACCTTC
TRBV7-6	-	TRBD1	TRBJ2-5	CASSFPQGARGEETQYF	TGTGCCAGCAGCTTTCCACAGGGGGCGAGAGGGGAAGAGACCCAGTACTTC
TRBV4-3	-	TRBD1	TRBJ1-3	CASSYGTGAPGNTIYF	TGCGCCAGCAGCTATGGGACAGGGGCCCCTGGAAACACCATATATTTT
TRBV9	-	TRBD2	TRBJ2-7	CASSPGGGPYEQYF	TGTGCCAGCAGCCCGGGGGGGGGACCTTACGAGCAGTACTTC
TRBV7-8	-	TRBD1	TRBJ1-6	CASSLVVWGTGTGGLHF	TGTGCCAGCAGCTTAGTTGTCTGGGGAACCGGGACAGGAGGTCTCCACTTT
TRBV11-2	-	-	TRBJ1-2	CASSLRQEVNYGYTF	TGTGCCAGCAGCTTGCGGCAGGAGGTAAACTATGGCTACACCTTC
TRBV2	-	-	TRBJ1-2	CASSALQGGVYGYTF	TGTGCCAGCAGCGCTCTCCAGGGCGGGGTCTATGGCTACACCTTC
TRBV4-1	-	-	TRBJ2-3	CASSPRGQSTDTQYF	TGCGCCAGCAGCCCTCGAGGACAGTCGACAGATACGCAGTATTTT
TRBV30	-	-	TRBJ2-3	CAWSQRTDTQYF	TGTGCCTGGAGTCAGAGGACAGATACGCAGTATTTT
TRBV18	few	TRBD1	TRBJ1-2	CASTQSGTGAYGYTF	TGTGCCAGCACACAATCCGGGACAGGGGCCTATGGCTACACCTTC
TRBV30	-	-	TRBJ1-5	CAWSDALGGPTSNQPQHF	TGTGCCTGGAGTGACGCCCTCGGAGGCCCTACTAGCAATCAGCCCCAGCATTTT
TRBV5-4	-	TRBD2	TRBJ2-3	CASSLVGGSARVTQYF	TGTGCCAGCAGCTTGGTCGGGGGGTCAGCCCGGGTTACGCAGTATTTT
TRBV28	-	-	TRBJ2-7	CAIGGGGADSSYEQYF	TGTGCCATCGGCGGAGGGGGGGCCGACAGCTCCTACGAGCAGTACTTC
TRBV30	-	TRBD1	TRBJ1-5	CAWSEQGGQPQHF	TGTGCCTGGAGTGAACAGGGGGGACAGCCCCAGCATTTT
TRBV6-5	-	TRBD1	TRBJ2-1	CASSYSGTVPYNEQFF	TGTGCCAGCAGTTACTCTGGGACAGTACCTTACAATGAGCAGTTCTTC
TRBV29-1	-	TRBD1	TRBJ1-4	CSATTGGGEKLFF	TGCAGCGCAACGACAGGGGGAGGTGAAAAACTGTTTTTT
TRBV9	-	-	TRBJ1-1	CASSSTPGVTTEAFF	TGTGCCAGCAGCTCAACCCCAGGGGTTACCACTGAAGCTTTCTTT
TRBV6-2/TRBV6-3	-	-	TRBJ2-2	CASSDYRETGELFF	TGTGCCAGCAGTGATTACAGGGAAACCGGGGAGCTGTTTTTT
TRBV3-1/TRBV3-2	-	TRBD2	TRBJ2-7	CASSQAGLAGAYEQYF	TGTGCCAGCAGCCAGGCCGGACTAGCGGGGGCCTACGAGCAGTACTTC
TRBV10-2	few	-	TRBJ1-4	CASSEQVNEKLFF	TGCGCCAGTTCGGAACAGGTTAATGAAAAACTGTTTTTT
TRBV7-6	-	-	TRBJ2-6	CASSPRGDISGANVLTF	TGTGCCAGCAGCCCCAGGGGTGATATATCTGGGGCCAACGTCCTGACTTTC
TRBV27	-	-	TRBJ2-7	CASSSGTYEQYF	TGTGCCAGCAGTTCCGGGACCTACGAGCAGTACTTC
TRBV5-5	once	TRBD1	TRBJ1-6	CASSLVGQSSYNSPLHF	TGTGCCAGCAGCTTGGTGGGACAGAGCTCCTATAATTCACCCCTCCACTTT
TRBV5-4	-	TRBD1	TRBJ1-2	CASSLGQGPEWGGYTF	TGTGCCAGCAGCTTAGGACAGGGCCCCGAGTGGGGTGGCTACACCTTC
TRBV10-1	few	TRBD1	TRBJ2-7	CASSGQGHEQYF	TGCGCCAGCAGTGGACAGGGACACGAGCAGTACTTC
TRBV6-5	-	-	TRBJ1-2	CASSYAGMGGYTF	TGTGCCAGCAGTTACGCGGGGATGGGTGGCTACACCTTC
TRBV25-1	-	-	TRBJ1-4	CASSALRRGKLFF	TGTGCCAGCAGTGCACTCCGACGGGGAAAACTGTTTTTT
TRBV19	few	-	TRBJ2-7	CARDTGIGTYEQYF	TGTGCCAGGGATACAGGGATCGGCACGTACGAGCAGTACTTC
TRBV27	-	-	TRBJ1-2	CASSFGGSGYTF	TGTGCCAGCAGTTTCGGGGGATCCGGCTACACCTTC
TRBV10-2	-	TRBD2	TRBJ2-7	CASSERVSGGAYEQYF	TGCGCCAGCAGTGAGAGGGTTAGCGGGGGAGCTTACGAGCAGTACTTC
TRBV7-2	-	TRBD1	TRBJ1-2	CASTLGQGIIGYTF	TGTGCCAGCACCTTGGGACAGGGTATAATAGGCTACACCTTC
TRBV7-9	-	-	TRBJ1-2	CASSLALADNYGYTF	TGTGCCAGCAGCTTAGCCCTCGCAGATAACTATGGCTACACCTTC
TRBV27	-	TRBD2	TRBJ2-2	CASSLRLAGTGELFF	TGTGCCAGCAGTTTGCGGCTAGCGGGCACCGGGGAGCTGTTTTTT
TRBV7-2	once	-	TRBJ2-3	CASSKQADTQYF	TGTGCCAGCAGCAAACAGGCGGATACGCAGTATTTT
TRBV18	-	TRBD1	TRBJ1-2	CASSQGTGNGYTF	TGTGCCAGCTCACAGGGGACAGGGAATGGCTACACCTTC
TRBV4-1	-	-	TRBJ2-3	CASSQGSVSAADTQYF	TGCGCCAGCAGCCAAGGAAGTGTTTCGGCGGCAGATACGCAGTATTTT
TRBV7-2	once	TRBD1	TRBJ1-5	CASSLVGQGNQPQHF	TGTGCCAGCAGCTTAGTAGGACAGGGCAATCAGCCCCAGCATTTT
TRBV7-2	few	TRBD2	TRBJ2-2	CASRTSGRVGTGELFF	TGTGCCAGCCGCACTAGCGGGAGGGTCGGCACCGGGGAGCTGTTTTTT
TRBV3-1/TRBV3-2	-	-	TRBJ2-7	CASSPRTEISYEQYF	TGTGCCAGCAGCCCCAGGACAGAGATCTCCTACGAGCAGTACTTC
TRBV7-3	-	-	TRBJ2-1	CASSFSGSYNEQFF	TGTGCCAGCAGTTTTAGCGGATCCTACAATGAGCAGTTCTTC
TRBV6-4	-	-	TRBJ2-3	CASSDNSDTDTQYF	TGTGCCAGCAGTGATAATAGCGACACAGATACGCAGTATTTT
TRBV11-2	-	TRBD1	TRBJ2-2	CASSSQGAAGELFF	TGTGCCAGCAGCTCACAGGGGGCAGCCGGGGAGCTGTTTTTT
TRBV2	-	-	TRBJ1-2	CASRREGAGYGYTF	TGTGCCAGCAGGCGGGAGGGCGCGGGCTATGGCTACACCTTC
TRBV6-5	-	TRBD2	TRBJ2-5	CASRMTSGSRQTQYF	TGTGCCAGCAGGATGACTAGCGGGAGTAGGCAGACCCAGTACTTC
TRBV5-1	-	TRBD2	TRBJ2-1	CASSLTLAGGPDEQFF	TGCGCCAGCAGCTTGACACTAGCGGGAGGGCCAGATGAGCAGTTCTTC
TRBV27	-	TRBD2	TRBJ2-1	CASSFTTSGSRNEQFF	TGTGCCAGCAGTTTTACTACTAGCGGGAGTAGGAATGAGCAGTTCTTC
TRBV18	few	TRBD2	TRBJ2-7	CASSPRGLAGLSYEQYF	TGTGCCAGCTCACCTCGGGGACTAGCGGGCCTCTCCTACGAGCAGTACTTC
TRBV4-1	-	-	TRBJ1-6	CASSQDSVNNSPLHF	TGCGCCAGCAGCCAAGATTCAGTTAATAATTCACCCCTCCACTTT
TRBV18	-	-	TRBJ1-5	CASSPVRVGTTSQPQHF	TGTGCCAGCTCACCCGTTAGGGTGGGCACGACTAGTCAGCCCCAGCATTTT
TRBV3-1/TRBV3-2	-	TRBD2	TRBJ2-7	CASSQGLADSYEQYF	TGTGCCAGCAGCCAGGGACTAGCTGACTCCTACGAGCAGTACTTC
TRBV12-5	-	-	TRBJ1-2	CASGLDTNYGYTF	TGTGCTAGTGGTTTGGACACAAACTATGGCTACACCTTC
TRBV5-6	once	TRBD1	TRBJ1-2	CASSLPGGYGYTF	TGTGCCAGCAGCTTGCCAGGGGGCTATGGCTACACCTTC
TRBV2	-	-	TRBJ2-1	CASSGVSVGPGYNEQFF	TGTGCCAGCAGTGGGGTTTCGGTTGGACCGGGGTACAATGAGCAGTTCTTC